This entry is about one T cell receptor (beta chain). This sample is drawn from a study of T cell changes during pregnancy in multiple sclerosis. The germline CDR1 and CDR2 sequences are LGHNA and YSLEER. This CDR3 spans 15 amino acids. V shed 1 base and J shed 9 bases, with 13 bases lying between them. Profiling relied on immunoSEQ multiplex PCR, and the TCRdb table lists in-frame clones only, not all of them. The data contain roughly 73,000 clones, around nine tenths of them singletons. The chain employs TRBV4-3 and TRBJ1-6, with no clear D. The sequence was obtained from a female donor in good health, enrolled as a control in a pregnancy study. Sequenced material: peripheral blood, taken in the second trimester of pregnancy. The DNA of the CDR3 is TGCGCCAGCAGCCAAGCCCTCAGAGAGGGTTCACCCCTCCACTTT. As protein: CASSQALREGSPLHF.